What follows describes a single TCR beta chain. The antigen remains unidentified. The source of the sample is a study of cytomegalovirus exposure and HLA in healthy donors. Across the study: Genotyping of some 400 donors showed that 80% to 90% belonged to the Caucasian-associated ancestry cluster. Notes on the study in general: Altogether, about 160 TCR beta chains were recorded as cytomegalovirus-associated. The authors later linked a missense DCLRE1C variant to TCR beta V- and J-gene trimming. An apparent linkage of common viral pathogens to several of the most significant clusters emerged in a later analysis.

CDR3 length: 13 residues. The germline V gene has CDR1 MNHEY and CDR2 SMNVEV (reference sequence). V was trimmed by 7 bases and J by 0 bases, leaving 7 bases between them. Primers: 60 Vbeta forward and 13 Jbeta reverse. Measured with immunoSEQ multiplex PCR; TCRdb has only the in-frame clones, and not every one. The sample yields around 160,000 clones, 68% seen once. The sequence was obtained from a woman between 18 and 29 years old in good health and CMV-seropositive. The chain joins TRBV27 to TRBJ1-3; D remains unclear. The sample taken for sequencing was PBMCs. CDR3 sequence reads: CASISTSGNTIYF. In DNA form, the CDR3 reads TGTGCCAGCATTTCTACCTCTGGAAACACCATATATTTT.